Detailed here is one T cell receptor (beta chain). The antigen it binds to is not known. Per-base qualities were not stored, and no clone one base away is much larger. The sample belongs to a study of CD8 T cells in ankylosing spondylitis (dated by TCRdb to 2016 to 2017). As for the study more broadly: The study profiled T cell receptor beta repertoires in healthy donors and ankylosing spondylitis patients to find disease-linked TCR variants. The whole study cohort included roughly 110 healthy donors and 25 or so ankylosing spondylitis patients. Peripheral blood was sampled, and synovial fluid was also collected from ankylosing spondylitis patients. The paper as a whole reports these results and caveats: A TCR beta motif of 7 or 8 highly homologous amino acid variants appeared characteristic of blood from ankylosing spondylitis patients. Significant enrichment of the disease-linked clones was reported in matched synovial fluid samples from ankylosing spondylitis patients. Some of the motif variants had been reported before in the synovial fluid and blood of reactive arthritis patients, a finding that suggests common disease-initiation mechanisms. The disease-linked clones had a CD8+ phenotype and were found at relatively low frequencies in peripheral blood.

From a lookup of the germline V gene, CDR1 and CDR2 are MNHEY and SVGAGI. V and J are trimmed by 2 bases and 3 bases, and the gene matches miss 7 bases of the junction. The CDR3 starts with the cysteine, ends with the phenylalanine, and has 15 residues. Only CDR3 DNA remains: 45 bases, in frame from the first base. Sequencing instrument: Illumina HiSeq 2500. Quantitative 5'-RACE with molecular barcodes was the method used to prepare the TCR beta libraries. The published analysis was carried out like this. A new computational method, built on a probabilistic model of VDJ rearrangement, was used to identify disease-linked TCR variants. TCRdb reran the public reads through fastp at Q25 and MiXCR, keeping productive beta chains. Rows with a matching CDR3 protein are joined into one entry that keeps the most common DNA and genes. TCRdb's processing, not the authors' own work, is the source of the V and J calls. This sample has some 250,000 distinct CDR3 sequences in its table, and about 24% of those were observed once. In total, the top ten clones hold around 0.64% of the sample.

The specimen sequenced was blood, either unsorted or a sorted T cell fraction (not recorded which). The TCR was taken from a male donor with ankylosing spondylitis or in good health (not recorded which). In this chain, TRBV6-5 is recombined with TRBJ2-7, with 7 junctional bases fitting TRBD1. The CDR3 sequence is CASSYHQDRRYEQYF. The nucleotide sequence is TGTGCCAGCAGTTACCACCAGGACAGGCGCTACGAGCAGTACTTC.